The source of this T cell receptor beta chain is a study of blood T cell repertoires in COVID-19. At the level of the study: Donors in the United States, Italy and Spain gave samples during acute or convalescent COVID-19.

Germline CDR1 is SGHRS and CDR2 is YFSETQ. V was pared by 0 bases and J by 1 base, with 3 bases of the junction left unmatched. The CDR3 length is 15 residues. Participant-reported clinical history was the basis for cohort assignment. Authors' processing steps: The assay estimated nucleated cells by amplifying reference gene primers. Profiled with immunoSEQ multiplex PCR; TCRdb holds only in-frame clones, not every one. V and J calls and clone size are given by that table; D and trimming were obtained from the DNA. The table includes roughly 250,000 clones, approximately 90% detected once. Specimen: PBMCs or T cells enriched from blood (not recorded which). This TCR derives from a woman in her thirties or forties with acute COVID-19. V usage is TRBV5-1 and J usage is TRBJ2-5, with 7 bases lining up with TRBD1. CDR3 nucleotide sequence: TGCGCCAGCAGCTTGGCCAGGGGGACCCAAGAGACCCAGTACTTC. It specifies CASSLARGTQETQYF.